In this sample, the clone carrying this TCR beta chain turned up many times. The data stem from a study of blood T cells in healthy people across ages. With a J-beta primer mix and a sample-barcoded 5' primer, a second PCR ran about 7 to 12 cycles. TCRdb processed the 5' RACE reads anew with MiXCR; each CDR3 protein has one entry. The sample records fewer than 800,000 distinct CDR3 sequences, about 32% being singletons. Germline values: CDR1 SGDLS, CDR2 YYNGEE. V trimming: 0 bases; J trimming: 7 bases; junction bases outside the gene matches: 10. CDR3 length equals 16 residues. The rearrangement uses TRBV9 and TRBJ2-1; 7 positions match TRBD1. Input material: blood. This TCR derives from an elderly woman in good health. DNA of the CDR3: TGTGCCAGCAGCGTAGTTGGACCAGGGGGTCGGAATGAGCAGTTCTTC. Translated, it gives CASSVVGPGGRNEQFF.